This T cell receptor beta chain was recorded in a study of cytomegalovirus exposure and HLA in healthy donors. The PCR had 60 Vbeta and 13 Jbeta primers. Only in-frame clones appear in the TCRdb table, and some are missing; sequencing was by immunoSEQ multiplex PCR. The sample lists 170,000 or so clones, about four fifths seen once, with 0.35% to 0.4% in the top ten. Material: PBMCs. The TCR sequence derives from a boy aged 2 to 10 in good health and CMV-seronegative.

CDR3 sequence (DNA): TGTGCCAGCAGCCAAGTCGCTCCAGGGACTAATCAGCCCCAGCATTTT. This translates into CASSQVAPGTNQPQHF. The rearrangement uses TRBV4-2 and TRBJ1-5; D is possibly TRBD1 (5 bases). Germline V CDR1 and CDR2: LGHNA, YNFKEQ. The CDR3 totals 16 residues. Trimming took off 1 base at V and 4 bases at J, with 14 bases between the two ends.